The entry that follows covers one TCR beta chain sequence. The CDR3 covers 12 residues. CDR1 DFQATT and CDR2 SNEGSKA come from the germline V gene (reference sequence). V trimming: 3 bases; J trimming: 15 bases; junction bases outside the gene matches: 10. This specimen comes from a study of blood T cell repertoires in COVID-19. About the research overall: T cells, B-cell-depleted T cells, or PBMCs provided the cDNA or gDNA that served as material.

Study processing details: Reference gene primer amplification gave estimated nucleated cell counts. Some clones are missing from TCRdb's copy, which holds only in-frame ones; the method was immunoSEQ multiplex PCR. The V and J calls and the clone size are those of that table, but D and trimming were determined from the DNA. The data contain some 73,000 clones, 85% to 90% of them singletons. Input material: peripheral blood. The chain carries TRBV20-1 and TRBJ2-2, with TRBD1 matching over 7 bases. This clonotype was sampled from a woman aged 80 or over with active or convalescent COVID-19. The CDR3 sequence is CSASHPDRKMFF. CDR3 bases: TGCAGTGCTAGTCACCCGGACAGGAAAATGTTTTTT.